A selection of T cell receptor beta chains follows, all from one sample in a study of shared clonotypes between healthy human individuals. Clones were sequenced by immunoSEQ multiplex PCR, and TCRdb holds only the in-frame ones, with some missing. Here the sample spans fewer than 200,000 clones, around 63% being singletons. Sequenced: memory CD4+ T cells sorted from blood. The source is a man aged 30-40 years in good health. Both conserved end residues are part of each CDR3. D genes are given only for firm matches. Clone size is shown for a subset of rows, as once, few, many or a class of expanded clone.

v_call	d_call	clone_size	j_call	cdr3_nt	cdr3_aa
TRBV9	.	few	TRBJ1-2	TGTGCCAGCAGCCCACATGGCGCCTCAACGACTAACTATGGCTACACCTTC	CASSPHGASTTNYGYTF
TRBV7-2	TRBD2	.	TRBJ2-2	TGTGCCAGCAGCCTGCCGGGACTAGCGGGATATAACACCGGGGAGCTGTTTTTT	CASSLPGLAGYNTGELFF
TRBV5-4	.	few	TRBJ2-2	TGTGCCAGCAGCCTTGGACACTACACCGGGGAGCTGTTTTTT	CASSLGHYTGELFF
TRBV7-8	.	.	TRBJ1-4	TGTGCCAGCAGACCCGAGACAGCCTCTAATGAAAAACTGTTTTTT	CASRPETASNEKLFF
TRBV5-1	TRBD2	.	TRBJ2-1	TGCGCTAGCAGCAGGACTAGCGGGGCCTACAATGAGCAGTTCTTC	CASSRTSGAYNEQFF
TRBV7-2	.	.	TRBJ2-7	TGTGCCAGCAGCTCGACGGGCTACGAGCAGTACTTC	CASSSTGYEQYF
TRBV7-9	TRBD2	.	TRBJ2-1	TGTGCCAGCAGCTTGGCGGGAGGGACTGAGCAGTTCTTC	CASSLAGGTEQFF
TRBV7-1	.	once	TRBJ2-7	TGTGCCAGCAGCACTCAGGGGTCCTACGAGCAGTACTTC	CASSTQGSYEQYF
TRBV27	TRBD2	.	TRBJ2-1	TGTGCCAGCACCGCTGACCTAGCGGGGACCTACAATGAGCAGTTCTTC	CASTADLAGTYNEQFF
TRBV27	.	.	TRBJ1-4	TGTGCCAGCAGTCGATGGGCGGGGGAAAAACTGTTTTTT	CASSRWAGEKLFF
TRBV2	.	.	TRBJ2-7	TGTGCCAGCAGTGAGGGTAGCGAGCAGTACTTC	CASSEGSEQYF
TRBV6-5	.	.	TRBJ1-3	TGTGCCAGCAGTTACTCGGCCAGGGGTGACACCATATATTTT	CASSYSARGDTIYF
TRBV9	.	.	TRBJ1-4	TGTGCCAGCAGCCCCAATCCTAGCGCAACTAATGAAAAACTGTTTTTT	CASSPNPSATNEKLFF
TRBV28	TRBD1	.	TRBJ2-7	TGTGCCAGCAAGGGACAGGGGGCGGCCGAGCAGTACTTC	CASKGQGAAEQYF
TRBV5-8	.	few	TRBJ1-2	TGTGCCAGCAGCCCCACTGCGGGTTTTAACACCTTC	CASSPTAGFNTF
TRBV9	TRBD1	once	TRBJ2-5	TGTGCCAGCAGCCCCACAGGGGACCAAGAGACCCAGTACTTC	CASSPTGDQETQYF
TRBV5-1	TRBD2	.	TRBJ2-1	TGCGCCAGCAGCTTGGTACTAGCGGGAGGGCCCTGGGATGAGCAGTTCTTC	CASSLVLAGGPWDEQFF
TRBV25-1	.	.	TRBJ2-5	TGTGCCAGCACCCCCCCCAGGGTGAGAAACCAAGAGACCCAGTACTTC	CASTPPRVRNQETQYF
TRBV28	TRBD2	once	TRBJ2-5	TGTGCCAGCAGTTTTAGCGGGAGCCTCCGAGAGACCCAGTACTTC	CASSFSGSLRETQYF
TRBV2	.	few	TRBJ1-1	TGTGCCAGCAGTGGCCAGACCCTGAACACTGAAGCTTTCTTT	CASSGQTLNTEAFF
TRBV28	.	few	TRBJ1-1	TGTGCCAGCAGTTCCCCCCGGGCGGCAGGGAACACTGAAGCTTTCTTT	CASSSPRAAGNTEAFF
TRBV10-1	TRBD1	.	TRBJ2-1	TGCGCCAGCAGTGATCCGGGACAGGGGGCATCTGGCGCCCCCGGTGAGCAGTTCTTC	CASSDPGQGASGAPGEQFF
TRBV5-4	.	many	TRBJ2-7	TGTGCCAGCAGCTTGCAGGGGGGAACAGGACGGCTTGAGCAGTACTTC	CASSLQGGTGRLEQYF
TRBV19	.	.	TRBJ2-4	TGTGCCAGTAATGGGGCAGCAAAAAACATTCAGTACTTC	CASNGAAKNIQYF
TRBV18	.	.	TRBJ2-3	TGTGCCAGCTCACCACCGGGACTTAGCACAGATACGCAGTATTTT	CASSPPGLSTDTQYF
TRBV11-2	TRBD2	many	TRBJ2-1	TGTGCCAGCAGCCCGCTAGCGGGAGGCCATAGGTGGGAGCAGTTCTTC	CASSPLAGGHRWEQFF
TRBV28	.	.	TRBJ1-2	TGTGCCAGCATGAAGGATGGTAACTATGGCTACACCTTC	CASMKDGNYGYTF
TRBV30	.	.	TRBJ1-1	TGTGCGAACCGGAGGGGGTACTCTGAAGCTTTCTTT	CANRRGYSEAFF
TRBV5-1	.	.	TRBJ2-1	TGCGCCAGCAGCTTGGACCTGAGCTCCTACAATGAGCAGTTCTTC	CASSLDLSSYNEQFF
TRBV11-2	.	.	TRBJ1-1	TGTGCCAGCAGCTTTCAAGCAAACACTGAAGCTTTCTTT	CASSFQANTEAFF